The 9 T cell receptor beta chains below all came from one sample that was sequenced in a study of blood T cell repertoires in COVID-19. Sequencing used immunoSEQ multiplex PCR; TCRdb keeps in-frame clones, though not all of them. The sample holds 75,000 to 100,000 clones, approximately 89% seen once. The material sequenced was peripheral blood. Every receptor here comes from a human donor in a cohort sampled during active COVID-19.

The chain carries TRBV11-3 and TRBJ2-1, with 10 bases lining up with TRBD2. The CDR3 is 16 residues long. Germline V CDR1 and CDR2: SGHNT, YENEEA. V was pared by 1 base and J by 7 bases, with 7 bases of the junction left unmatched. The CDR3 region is CASSLGPSGRGNEQFF. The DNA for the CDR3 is TGTGCCAGCAGCTTAGGTCCTAGCGGGAGAGGGAATGAGCAGTTCTTC.

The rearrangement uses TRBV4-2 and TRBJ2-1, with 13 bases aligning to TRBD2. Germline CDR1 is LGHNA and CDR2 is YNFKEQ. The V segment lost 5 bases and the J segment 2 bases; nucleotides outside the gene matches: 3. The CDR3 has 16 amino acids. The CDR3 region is CASSLLAGGPYNEQFF. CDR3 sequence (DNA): TGTGCCAGCAGCTTACTAGCGGGAGGGCCCTACAATGAGCAGTTCTTC.

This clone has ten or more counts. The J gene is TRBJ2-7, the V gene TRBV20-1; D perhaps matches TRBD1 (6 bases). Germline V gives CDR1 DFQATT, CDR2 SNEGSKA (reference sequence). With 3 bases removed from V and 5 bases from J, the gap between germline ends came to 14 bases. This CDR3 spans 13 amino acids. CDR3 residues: CSASNGQSHEQYF. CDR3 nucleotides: TGCAGTGCTAGTAACGGACAGAGCCACGAGCAGTACTTC.

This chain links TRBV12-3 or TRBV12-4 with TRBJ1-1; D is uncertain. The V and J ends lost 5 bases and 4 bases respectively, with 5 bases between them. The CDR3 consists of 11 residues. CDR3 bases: TGTGCCAGCAGTGCAGGCACTGAAGCTTTCTTT. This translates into CASSAGTEAFF.

The CDR3 DNA reads TGTGCCAGCAGCCCCGCGGGCCATGGGAACATTCAGTACTTC. Translation gives CASSPAGHGNIQYF. The rearrangement joins TRBV7-2 to TRBJ2-4; tentative D call: TRBD2 (5 bases). The length of the CDR3 is 14 residues. From germline, CDR1 is SGHTA and CDR2 FQGNSA. V was shortened by 5 bases and J by 7 bases, with 15 bases between the two germline ends.

CDR3 sequence reads: CASSMGGVLSHYNEQFF. CDR3 nucleotides: TGTGCCAGTAGTATGGGAGGTGTTCTCTCTCACTACAATGAGCAGTTCTTC. V and J are TRBV19 and TRBJ2-1, with D perhaps TRBD2 (6 bases). The CDR3 runs to 17 residues. Deletions cut 3 bases from V and 3 bases from J, with 18 bases between. In germline, CDR1 is LNHDA, CDR2 SQIVND (reference sequence).

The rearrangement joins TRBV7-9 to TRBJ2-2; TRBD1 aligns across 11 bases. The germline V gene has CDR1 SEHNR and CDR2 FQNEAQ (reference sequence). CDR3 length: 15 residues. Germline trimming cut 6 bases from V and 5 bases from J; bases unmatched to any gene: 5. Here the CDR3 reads CASRAGTGGTGELFF. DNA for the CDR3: TGTGCCAGCAGGGCCGGGACAGGGGGTACCGGGGAGCTGTTTTTT.

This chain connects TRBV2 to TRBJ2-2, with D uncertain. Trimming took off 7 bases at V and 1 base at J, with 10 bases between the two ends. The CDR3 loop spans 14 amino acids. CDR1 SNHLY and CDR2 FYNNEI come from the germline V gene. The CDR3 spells CASNALENTGELFF. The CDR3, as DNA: TGTGCCAGCAATGCTTTAGAGAACACCGGGGAGCTGTTTTTT.

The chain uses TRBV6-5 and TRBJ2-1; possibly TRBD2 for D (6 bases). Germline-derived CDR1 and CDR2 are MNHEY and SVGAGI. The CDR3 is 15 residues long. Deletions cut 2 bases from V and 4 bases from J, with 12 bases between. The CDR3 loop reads CASSYKAEGYNEQFF. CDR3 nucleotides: TGTGCCAGCAGTTACAAGGCGGAGGGTTACAATGAGCAGTTCTTC.